Shown below are 13 T cell receptor beta chains from a single sample sequenced in a study of blood T cell repertoires in COVID-19. TCRdb keeps only in-frame clones here, not all; method: immunoSEQ multiplex PCR. The repertoire consists of tens of thousands of clones, with approximately 80% occurring once and the leading ten covering more than 5%. The specimen was peripheral blood. These receptors all come from a woman aged 55-75 years with acute or convalescent COVID-19.

The chain joins TRBV5-1 to TRBJ1-5; 7 positions agree with TRBD1. CDR3 length: 15 amino acids. Losses at the gene ends were 3 bases for V and 0 bases for J; bases not matched to a gene: 3. CDR1 and CDR2 (germline): SGHRS, YFSETQ. CDR3 nucleotide sequence: TGCGCCAGCAGCTGGGGGACAGATAGCAATCAGCCCCAGCATTTT. It is translated as CASSWGTDSNQPQHF.

V and J are TRBV11-2 and TRBJ1-3; tentative D call: TRBD1 (6 bases). V lost 1 base to trimming and J lost 4 bases, with 17 bases between them. Germline V lookup: CDR1 SGHAT, CDR2 FQNNGV. The CDR3 contains 17 residues. The CDR3: CASSLVPPPGQGNTIYF. Written as DNA, the CDR3 is TGTGCCAGCAGCTTAGTCCCTCCCCCCGGACAGGGAAACACCATATATTTT.

The chain employs TRBV12-3 or TRBV12-4 and TRBJ2-2; D uncertain. The CDR3 extends over 12 amino acids. The V end lost 6 bases, the J end lost 3 bases, and 5 bases lay between the germline ends. The CDR3 nucleotides read TGTGCCAGCAGCCTATACACCGGGGAGCTGTTTTTT. Translating gives CASSLYTGELFF.

Here the CDR3 DNA reads TGCGCCAGCAGTGAGTCAGCTAGCGGGGGGGCCAATGAGCAGTTCTTC. Protein sequence: CASSESASGGANEQFF. J is TRBJ2-1 and V is TRBV10-1; TRBD2 agrees at 12 bases. This CDR3 region has 16 residues. Germline loops: CDR1 WNHNN, CDR2 SYGVQD (reference sequence). J gave up 6 bases and V 0 bases, and 3 bases lay outside the gene matches.

The J gene is TRBJ1-2, the V gene TRBV19; TRBD1 matches at 12 bases. In germline, CDR1 is LNHDA, CDR2 SQIVND (reference sequence). CDR3 length: 15 amino acids. V lost 2 bases to trimming and J lost 6 bases; unmatched junction nucleotides: 4. Here the CDR3 DNA reads TGTGCCAGTAGTATAATGGGACAGGGGGCGAATGGCTACACCTTC. This encodes CASSIMGQGANGYTF.

The rearrangement uses TRBV6-1 and TRBJ2-1; the match to TRBD2 covers 8 bases. Germline values: CDR1 MNHNS, CDR2 SASEGT. J lost 3 bases, V lost 0 bases, and 7 bases had no gene match. CDR3 size: 17 residues. The DNA of the CDR3 is TGTGCCAGCAGTGAAGCCGTTCGGGGGGGCCTCTACAATGAGCAGTTCTTC. It is translated as CASSEAVRGGLYNEQFF.

V gene TRBV18 combines with J gene TRBJ2-1; weak D call: TRBD2 (6 bases). CDR3 length: 16 residues. Trimming cost V 2 bases and J 6 bases, with 17 bases left between them. In germline, CDR1 is KGHSH, CDR2 LQKENI. DNA for the CDR3: TGTGCCAGCTCACCATCCGGGACGGGGGTTGGCAATGAGCAGTTCTTC. It encodes CASSPSGTGVGNEQFF.

The rearrangement links TRBV14 to TRBJ2-7; 7 nucleotides agree with TRBD1. The CDR3 length is 14 residues. Germline loops: CDR1 SGHDN, CDR2 FVKESK. Unmatched junction bases numbered 12, after V lost 7 bases and J lost 6 bases. The CDR3: CASTDTGVPIEQYF. The CDR3, as DNA: TGTGCCAGCACCGATACAGGGGTACCAATCGAGCAGTACTTC.

Only a few counts were recorded for this clone. Other nucleotide sequences in the sample specify the same CDR3. The rearrangement joins TRBV4-1 to TRBJ2-7, with 7 positions matching TRBD2. The CDR3 is 15 residues long. CDR1 is MGHRA, CDR2 YSYEKL, per germline. V shed 1 base and J 2 bases; nucleotides not matched to a gene: 5. The CDR3 protein is CASSQGLAVTYEQYF. CDR3 DNA: TGCGCCAGCAGCCAAGGACTAGCCGTTACCTACGAGCAGTACTTC.

A few counts support this clone. V gene TRBV18 combines with J gene TRBJ2-1, with 13 bases lining up with TRBD2. V shed 6 bases and J 7 bases; nucleotides not matched to a gene: 6. The CDR3 consists of 15 residues. Germline-derived CDR1 and CDR2 are KGHSH and LQKENI. CDR3 sequence: CASSLGTSGVNEQFF. The CDR3 nucleotides read TGTGCCAGCTCTCTAGGGACTAGCGGGGTGAATGAGCAGTTCTTC.

The chain is built from TRBV27 and TRBJ1-4, with 10 bases lining up with TRBD1. Looked up from germline, CDR1 is MNHEY and CDR2 is SMNVEV (reference sequence). The ends lost 4 bases at V and 10 bases at J; junction bases unmatched: 9. The CDR3 spans 15 residues. In nucleotides, the CDR3 is TGTGCCAGCAGTTCGTCGGGACAGGGGAGGGGAAAACTGTTTTTT. It is translated as CASSSSGQGRGKLFF.

CDR3 bases: TGTGCCAGCAGTTTTTTGACAGGGCAAGTTGGGGCCAACGTCCTGACTTTC. Protein product: CASSFLTGQVGANVLTF. V gene TRBV27 combines with J gene TRBJ2-6, with TRBD1 identical over 7 bases. V was clipped by 3 bases and J by 3 bases; unmatched bases: 8. The CDR3 sequence is 17 residues long. CDR1 and CDR2 from the germline V gene are MNHEY and SMNVEV (reference sequence).

This clone was seen a handful of times. The V gene is TRBV10-3, the J gene TRBJ1-1; D is ambiguous. The CDR3 is 16 residues long. Germline V gene data show CDR1 as ENHRY and CDR2 as SYGVKD. V lost 0 bases and J 0 bases, leaving 11 bases between the germline ends. CDR3 residues: CAISESSGILNTEAFF. The CDR3 region has the DNA TGTGCCATCAGTGAGTCGTCCGGGATCTTGAACACTGAAGCTTTCTTT.